This T cell receptor (beta chain) derives from a study of T cell responses to AZD1222 COVID-19 vaccine. Libraries were prepared by immunoSEQ multiplex PCR; TCRdb keeps only in-frame clonotypes and omits some of them. The sample holds 150,000 or so clones; 92% are singletons and the top ten take roughly 3%. This CDR3 has 14 amino acids. Germline V lookup: CDR1 SGHVS, CDR2 FQNEAQ. The V end was cut by 5 bases, the J end by 0 bases, with 9 bases between. This chain uses TRBV7-8 with TRBJ2-3; D may be TRBD1 (5 bases). This material consisted of peripheral blood, taken 28 days after the second AZD1222 dose. The clonotype originates from an adult who received the AZD1222 COVID-19 vaccine. CDR3 loop: CASSEGASTDTQYF. The CDR3 coding sequence is TGTGCCAGCAGCGAAGGGGCTAGCACAGATACGCAGTATTTT.